This T cell receptor (beta chain) is drawn from a study of T cells in Graves' hyperthyroidism and ophthalmopathy. General study findings and limits: Most expanded thyroid clonotypes above 0.001 recurred in blood. Ophthalmopathy was predicted by the model a median of about six months ahead of onset.

Concerning this clonotype: Its antigen remains unknown.

Germline values: CDR1 LGHNA, CDR2 YSLEER. This CDR3 comprises 15 residues. The junction had 3 bases not matched to a gene; V was cut back by 2 bases and J by 2 bases. Over 18 months, lack of ophthalmopathy progression marked Graves' hyperthyroidism as stable. Hyperthyroidism, newly diagnosed and lasting under 2 months, affected patients aged 18 to 65. TCR beta CDR3 region amplification was performed from RNA transcripts. During a first-round RT-PCR of the TCR CDR3, the HTBI primer set was used. TCRdb reprocessed the multiplex PCR reads with MiXCR, giving one entry per CDR3 protein. Among approximately 590,000 distinct CDR3 sequences, more than 45% were seen once, and the ten largest hold approximately 8.2%.

The TCR was taken from a woman aged 18 to 35 with Graves' hyperthyroidism. Sequenced input: peripheral blood or thyroid tissue (not recorded which). This chain connects TRBV4-3 to TRBJ2-5, with 9 nucleotides matching TRBD1. The CDR3 DNA sequence: TGCGCCAGCAGCCAAACAGGGGGCGGACAAGAGACCCAGTACTTC. It is translated as CASSQTGGGQETQYF.